One sample yielded the 24 T cell receptor beta chains listed below, sequenced in a study of CD4 T cell repertoires in COVID-19. The protocol was immunoSEQ multiplex PCR, while the TCRdb copy is restricted to in-frame clones and leaves out a portion. The sample lists about 22,000 clones, around 87% occurring once. No culture step preceded sequencing of the ex vivo isolated memory T cells. The sample was central memory CD4+ T cells from blood, taken before the COVID-19 pandemic. These receptors came from a human donor who had COVID-19.

This chain links TRBV5-6 with TRBJ2-3; 10 nucleotides agree with TRBD2. CDR1 is SGHDT and CDR2 is YYEEEE in the germline V gene. V lost 0 bases and J lost 1; bases outside the gene matches: 2. This CDR3 comprises 16 residues. The CDR3 nucleotides read TGTGCCAGCAGCTTGGGGCTAGCGGGAGGCACAGATACGCAGTATTTT. This codes for CASSLGLAGGTDTQYF.

Concerning this clone itself: This sample includes further DNA sequences coding for the same CDR3. V gene TRBV10-2 combines with J gene TRBJ1-6; perhaps TRBD1 as D (6 bases). The CDR3 length is 15 residues. CDR1 WSHSY and CDR2 SAAADI come from the germline V gene. The ends were cut back, 2 bases at V and 7 bases at J, with 12 bases in the middle. The CDR3 loop reads CASSENGQINSPLHF. The CDR3 DNA reads TGCGCCAGCAGTGAGAATGGACAGATCAATTCACCCCTCCACTTT.

The chain has TRBV10-3 and TRBJ1-1, with D perhaps matching TRBD1 (5 bases). The CDR3 totals 16 residues. V was shortened by 10 bases and J by 5 bases, with 26 bases between the two germline ends. Germline CDR1 ENHRY, CDR2 SYGVKD. The CDR3 reads CATQTGQRGRGTEAFF. For the CDR3, the DNA is TGTGCCACCCAGACGGGGCAGCGGGGGAGAGGGACTGAAGCTTTCTTT.

V gene TRBV19 combines with J gene TRBJ2-6; no clear D gene. Per germline, CDR1 LNHDA and CDR2 SQIVND (reference sequence). The length of the CDR3 is 17 residues. V lost 7 bases to trimming and J lost 0 bases, with 16 bases between them. Here the CDR3 DNA reads TGTGCCAGTACTGGTATGCAACTCTACTCTGGGGCCAACGTCCTGACTTTC. This codes for CASTGMQLYSGANVLTF.

This chain joins TRBV29-1 and TRBJ2-3, with D maybe TRBD2 (5 bases). CDR1 and CDR2 (germline): SQVTM, ANQGSEA. The CDR3 consists of 13 residues. With 7 bases removed from V and 4 bases from J, the gap between germline ends came to 15 bases. CDR3 residues: CSGEGGFPDTQYF. DNA of the CDR3: TGCAGCGGAGAGGGCGGGTTCCCAGATACGCAGTATTTT.

The CDR3 sequence: CASRESGGAYNEQFF. CDR3 sequence (DNA): TGTGCCAGCAGGGAGAGCGGGGGGGCCTACAATGAGCAGTTCTTC. The genes are TRBV6-1 and TRBJ2-1; TRBD2 aligns across 10 bases. Germline trimming cut 6 bases from V and 2 bases from J; bases unmatched to any gene: 4. From germline, CDR1 is MNHNS and CDR2 SASEGT. The CDR3 has 15 residues.

The rearrangement links TRBV6-1 to TRBJ1-3, with a possible D match to TRBD1 (6 bases). The CDR3 sequence is 14 residues long. The V gene's germline CDR1 is MNHNS and CDR2 SASEGT. The ends were cut back, 4 bases at V and 4 bases at J, with 11 bases in the middle. Written as DNA, the CDR3 is TGTGCCAGCAGTGTGCGTCAGGGGGGAAACACCATATATTTT. Translation: CASSVRQGGNTIYF.

The J gene is TRBJ1-2, the V gene TRBV7-2, with a tentative D call TRBD1 (5 bases). Trimming left V 1 base short and J 3 bases short, with 24 bases between. Germline CDR1 is SGHTA and CDR2 is FQGNSA. The CDR3 is made up of 19 amino acids. DNA of the CDR3: TGTGCCAGCAGCTTAGGCCTCATGGTTTCAGGGCTCCGCGACTATGGCTACACCTTC. Translating gives CASSLGLMVSGLRDYGYTF.

V usage is TRBV6-4 and J usage is TRBJ2-5; 8 nucleotides agree with TRBD1. From germline, CDR1 is MRHNA and CDR2 SNTAGT. With 3 bases clipped from V and 4 bases from J, the junction kept 7 bases outside the gene matches. The CDR3 covers 15 residues. The CDR3 DNA sequence: TGTGCCAGCAGTGAAACAGGGGGGTACGGAGAGACCCAGTACTTC. Protein sequence: CASSETGGYGETQYF.

This clone was observed a few times. The chain employs TRBV10-3 and TRBJ2-7; TRBD2 matches at 13 bases. Unmatched junction bases numbered 5, after V lost 4 bases and J lost 5 bases. The CDR3 is 15 amino acids. Germline CDR1 reads ENHRY; CDR2 reads SYGVKD. CDR3 coding DNA: TGTGCCATCAGTGGGACTAGCGGGAGTGAGAACGAGCAGTACTTC. This translates into CAISGTSGSENEQYF.

This chain uses TRBV5-1 with TRBJ2-1; D may be TRBD2 (5 bases). The CDR3 has 14 amino acids. Deletions cut 2 bases from V and 0 bases from J, with 6 bases between. Germline CDR1 and CDR2: SGHRS and YFSETQ. The CDR3 loop is CASSFSGSYNEQFF. The CDR3 nucleotides read TGCGCCAGCAGCTTCAGCGGCTCCTACAATGAGCAGTTCTTC.

The chain couples TRBV7-9 to TRBJ2-2, with unresolved D. Germline loops: CDR1 SEHNR, CDR2 FQNEAQ (reference sequence). This CDR3 is built from 13 residues. The ends were cut back, 1 base at V and 7 bases at J, with 7 bases in the middle. The CDR3 protein is CASSLGTGGELFF. In nucleotides, the CDR3 is TGTGCCAGCAGCTTAGGAACTGGCGGGGAGCTGTTTTTT.

The chain uses TRBV9 and TRBJ1-1; the match to TRBD1 covers 7 bases. The V gene end was trimmed by 0 bases and the J gene end by 4 bases; junction bases not matched to a gene: 3. The CDR3 sequence is 14 residues long. Per the germline V gene, CDR1 is SGDLS and CDR2 is YYNGEE. DNA for the CDR3: TGTGCCAGCAGCGTAGACCCAGGGGGCACTGAAGCTTTCTTT. Its translation is CASSVDPGGTEAFF.

J is TRBJ2-3 and V is TRBV5-1; 8 bases match TRBD2. The CDR3 totals 16 residues. Germline CDR1 reads SGHRS; CDR2 reads YFSETQ. J lost 1 base, V lost 2 bases, and 6 bases had no gene match. The CDR3 DNA reads TGCGCCAGCAGCTTCGTCGGTAGCGGGGGCACAGATACGCAGTATTTT. This codes for CASSFVGSGGTDTQYF.

The chain has TRBV6-6 and TRBJ1-5, with 7 bases that match TRBD1. The CDR3 spans 13 residues. Germline CDR1 MNHNY, CDR2 SVGAGI (reference sequence). V dropped 4 bases and J dropped 7; count of bases not matched to a gene: 4. This CDR3 is CASSFDRDQPQHF. CDR3 DNA: TGTGCCAGCAGTTTCGACAGGGACCAGCCCCAGCATTTT.

V and J are TRBV6-1 and TRBJ1-2; possibly TRBD1 for D (5 bases). The CDR3 loop spans 14 amino acids. Germline CDR1 MNHNS, CDR2 SASEGT. V dropped 4 bases and J dropped 4 bases, with 13 bases sitting between them. The CDR3, as DNA: TGTGCCAGCAGTGGGGGCTCAGGGCCCTATGGCTACACCTTC. This gives the protein CASSGGSGPYGYTF.

The rearrangement joins TRBV11-2 to TRBJ2-6; D is possibly TRBD2 (5 bases). Germline V gene lookup returns CDR1 SGHAT and CDR2 FQNNGV. This CDR3 contains 19 residues. Trimming removed 4 bases at V and 4 bases at J, with 23 bases between. As DNA, the CDR3 is TGTGCCAGCAGCTCCCTCAATAGCGTACTTTTTTACGGGGCCAACGTCCTGACTTTC. Residues: CASSSLNSVLFYGANVLTF.

The V and J genes are TRBV11-3 and TRBJ2-7, with TRBD1 identical over 11 bases. Germline V lookup: CDR1 SGHNT, CDR2 YENEEA. V was clipped by 5 bases and J by 5 bases; unmatched bases: 11. This CDR3 region has 16 residues. The CDR3 DNA follows: TGTGCCAGCAGCGAAGGGACAGGGGGGTTTCCGAACGAGCAGTACTTC. Encoded protein: CASSEGTGGFPNEQYF.

This clone was detected a few times. The J gene is TRBJ2-7, the V gene TRBV9; D possibly corresponds to TRBD2 (5 bases). Trimming removed 1 base from V and 6 bases from J, with 14 bases in between. CDR1 and CDR2 from the germline V gene are SGDLS and YYNGEE. This CDR3 is built from 14 residues. The chain's CDR3 is CASSVIYEGSEQYF. CDR3 in DNA: TGTGCCAGCAGCGTAATATATGAGGGTTCCGAGCAGTACTTC.

The CDR3 loop is CASSLVLGGGPYEQYF. CDR3 nucleotide sequence: TGTGCCAGCAGCTTAGTCTTGGGGGGAGGCCCTTACGAGCAGTACTTC. The chain carries TRBV7-2 and TRBJ2-7; maybe TRBD2 (6 bases). The CDR3 covers 16 residues. V was pared by 1 base and J by 4 bases, with 17 bases between. CDR1 SGHTA and CDR2 FQGNSA come from the germline V gene. The full variable domain, its missing parts supplied by reference TRBV7-2 and TRBJ2-7, is GAGVSQSPSNKVTEKGKDVELRCDPISGHTALYWYRQSLGQGLEFLIYFQGNSAPDKSGLPSDRFSAERTGGSVSTLTIQRTQQEDSAVYLCASSLVLGGGPYEQYFGPGTRLTVT.

This clone was counted once. This chain joins TRBV6-4 and TRBJ2-7, with 7 bases aligning to TRBD1. The length of the CDR3 is 13 residues. Germline CDR1 and CDR2: MRHNA and SNTAGT. Germline trimming cut 8 bases from V and 6 bases from J; bases unmatched to any gene: 10. The CDR3 DNA reads as TGTGCCAGCGCCGGACAGGTAAAGCCCGAGCAGTACTTC. Encoded protein: CASAGQVKPEQYF.

The chain couples TRBV19 to TRBJ1-2; D gene uncertain. Germline CDR1 LNHDA, CDR2 SQIVND (reference sequence). CDR3 length equals 13 residues. The germline V and J ends were trimmed by 6 bases and 8 bases, with 16 bases remaining between them. CDR3 sequence reads: CASRISGPRGYTF. For the CDR3, the DNA is TGTGCCAGTAGGATTTCAGGCCCTCGCGGCTACACCTTC.

The chain carries TRBV5-1 and TRBJ1-2; possibly TRBD1 for D (5 bases). Germline-derived CDR1 and CDR2 are SGHRS and YFSETQ. This CDR3 spans 14 amino acids. Deletions cut 0 bases from V and 2 bases from J, with 8 bases between. CDR3 sequence reads: CASSLAGDNYGYTF. In DNA, the CDR3 is TGCGCCAGCAGCTTGGCGGGGGACAACTATGGCTACACCTTC.

This rearrangement joins TRBV10-3 to TRBJ2-6, with D possibly being TRBD2 (5 bases). Trimming left V 4 bases short and J 2 bases short, with 9 bases between. Germline lookup yields CDR1 ENHRY and CDR2 SYGVKD. The length of the CDR3 is 15 residues. The CDR3 DNA follows: TGTGCCATCAGTGGAGGAGGTGCTGGGGCCAACGTCCTGACTTTC. It translates to CAISGGGAGANVLTF.